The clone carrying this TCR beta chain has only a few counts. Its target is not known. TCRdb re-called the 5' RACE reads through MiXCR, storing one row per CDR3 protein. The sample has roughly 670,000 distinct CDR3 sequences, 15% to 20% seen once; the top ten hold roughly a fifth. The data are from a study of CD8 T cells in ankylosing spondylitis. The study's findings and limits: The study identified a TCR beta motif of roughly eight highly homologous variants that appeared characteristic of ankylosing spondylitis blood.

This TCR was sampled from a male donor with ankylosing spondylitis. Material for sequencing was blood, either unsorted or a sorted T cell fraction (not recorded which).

CDR3 sequence (DNA): TGTGCCAGCAGTTACTCTGGGGTGGGGCAGTACTTC. The encoded protein is CASSYSGVGQYF. V usage is TRBV6-5 and J usage is TRBJ2-7, with no clear D. The CDR3 has 12 residues. Germline lookup yields CDR1 MNHEY and CDR2 SVGAGI. Deletions cut 0 bases from V and 9 bases from J, with 9 bases between.